The 24 T cell receptor beta chains presented below share a single source sample, sequenced in a study of blood T cell repertoires in COVID-19. Only in-frame clones appear in the TCRdb table, and some are missing; sequencing was by immunoSEQ multiplex PCR. The sample gives 50,000 or so clones, roughly 89% of which show up once; about an eighth is in the top ten. The sample taken for sequencing was peripheral blood. The receptors come from a man in his 60s with active COVID-19.

This clone came up once. The V call is TRBV7-9, the J call TRBJ2-3, with D tentatively TRBD2 (6 bases). CDR1 is SEHNR, CDR2 FQNEAQ, per germline (reference sequence). CDR3 length: 16 residues. Trimming left V 3 bases short and J 3 bases short, with 16 bases between. Here the CDR3 reads CASSLGGTPGTDTQYF. DNA for the CDR3: TGTGCCAGCAGCTTGGGGGGAACTCCGGGTACAGATACGCAGTATTTT.

V is TRBV7-2 and J is TRBJ2-3, with TRBD1 identical over 9 bases. The V gene end was trimmed by 5 bases and the J gene end by 3 bases; junction bases not matched to a gene: 9. The CDR3 contains 16 residues. Germline V gene sequence: CDR1 SGHTA, CDR2 FQGNSA. This chain's CDR3 is CASSPAGTGRTDTQYF. CDR3 DNA sequence: TGTGCCAGCAGCCCGGCCGGGACAGGGAGAACAGATACGCAGTATTTT.

The chain joins TRBV24-1 to TRBJ2-7; the match to TRBD1 covers 10 bases. V shed 2 bases, J shed 3 bases, and the junction held 6 bases outside the gene matches. The CDR3 spans 16 residues. The germline V gene has CDR1 KGHDR and CDR2 SFDVKD. The CDR3 here is CATSDSRDRGVYEQYF. As DNA, the CDR3 is TGTGCCACCAGTGATTCTAGGGACAGGGGCGTCTACGAGCAGTACTTC.

CDR3 sequence reads: CASSPGQVYGYTF. CDR3 nucleotides: TGTGCCAGCAGCCCGGGACAAGTCTATGGCTACACCTTC. The V and J genes are TRBV14 and TRBJ1-2; weak D call: TRBD1 (6 bases). CDR3 length equals 13 residues. With 4 bases removed from V and 4 bases from J, the gap between germline ends came to 10 bases. CDR1 and CDR2 from the germline V gene are SGHDN and FVKESK.

V usage is TRBV5-1 and J usage is TRBJ2-5, with TRBD2 identical over 10 bases. V gave up 3 bases and J gave up 0 bases; unmatched junction bases: 2. This CDR3 is built from 15 residues. Germline CDR1 and CDR2: SGHRS and YFSETQ. This CDR3 is CASSWTSGNQETQYF. The CDR3 coding sequence is TGCGCCAGCAGCTGGACTAGCGGAAACCAAGAGACCCAGTACTTC.

V is TRBV5-5 and J is TRBJ2-6; 11 bases are shared with TRBD1. The V gene's germline CDR1 is SGHKS and CDR2 YYEKEE (reference sequence). The CDR3 length is 18 residues. Unmatched junction bases numbered 6, after V lost 4 bases and J lost 0 bases. This CDR3 reads CASSLPGTGGSGANVLTF. The CDR3 nucleotides read TGTGCCAGCAGCCTGCCCGGGACAGGGGGCTCTGGGGCCAACGTCCTGACTTTC. Complete variable domain (other parts from reference TRBV5-5 and TRBJ2-6): DAGVTQSPTHLIKTRGQQVTLRCSPISGHKSVSWYQQVLGQGPQFIFQYYEKEERGRGNFPDRFSARQFPNYSSELNVNALLLGDSALYLCASSLPGTGGSGANVLTFGAGSRLTVL.

This clone has only one observation. The gene calls are TRBV7-9 and TRBJ2-5; 9 nucleotides align to TRBD1. J gave up 7 bases and V 5 bases, and 8 bases lay outside the gene matches. This CDR3 spans 14 amino acids. Germline CDR1 reads SEHNR; CDR2 reads FQNEAQ (reference sequence). In DNA, the CDR3 is TGTGCCAGCAGCCGGGGACAGGGCGCAGGGACCCAGTACTTC. Residues: CASSRGQGAGTQYF.

The chain uses TRBV10-3 and TRBJ1-1; TRBD1 is a possible D gene (5 bases). Germline V gives CDR1 ENHRY, CDR2 SYGVKD. The CDR3 covers 13 residues. The ends were cut back, 8 bases at V and 1 base at J, with 11 bases in the middle. CDR3 sequence: CAILGGTNTEAFF. DNA of the CDR3: TGTGCCATCCTCGGGGGAACGAACACTGAAGCTTTCTTT.

The V and J genes are TRBV10-3 and TRBJ2-6; TRBD1 aligns across 10 bases. The CDR3 has 19 amino acids. Trimming removed 4 bases from V and 0 bases from J; junction bases left unmatched: 9. The germline gives CDR1 ENHRY, CDR2 SYGVKD. The CDR3 spells CAISGTGGPRGSGANVLTF. In DNA, the CDR3 is TGTGCCATCAGTGGGACAGGGGGACCCCGAGGCTCTGGGGCCAACGTCCTGACTTTC.

V usage is TRBV2 and J usage is TRBJ2-7; 8 nucleotides match TRBD1. V trimming: 1 base; J trimming: 11 bases; junction bases outside the gene matches: 4. CDR1 and CDR2 from the germline V gene are SNHLY and FYNNEI. The CDR3 sequence is 12 residues long. The CDR3 DNA sequence: TGTGCCAGCAGTGAAGTACAGACAGGGGAGTACTTC. Translated: CASSEVQTGEYF.

This chain connects TRBV5-1 to TRBJ2-5; the D gene is possibly TRBD1 (6 bases). The germline V gene encodes CDR1 SGHRS and CDR2 YFSETQ. The germline V and J ends were trimmed by 2 bases and 5 bases, with 13 bases remaining between them. The CDR3 is 14 residues long. The CDR3 region has the DNA TGCGCCAGCAGCTTAACAGGGTCGTGGGAGACCCAGTACTTC. Encoded protein: CASSLTGSWETQYF.

The V call is TRBV5-1, the J call TRBJ1-2; 7 bases fit TRBD1. V shed 2 bases, J shed 5 bases, and the junction held 6 bases outside the gene matches. Germline CDR1 SGHRS, CDR2 YFSETQ. This CDR3 contains 14 residues. CDR3 in DNA: TGCGCCAGCAGCTTCGGACAGGTTAATTATGGCTACACCTTC. Translated, it gives CASSFGQVNYGYTF.

Turning to this clone: Germline is not matched at one junction end, which may reflect a read error. This chain connects TRBV3-1 (or the pseudogene TRBV3-2) to TRBJ2-7, with a possible D match to TRBD1 (7 bases). Per germline, CDR1 LGHDT and CDR2 YNNKEL (reference sequence). CDR3 length: 13 amino acids. In DNA, the CDR3 is TGTGCCAGCAGCCAAGACCCGGGACAGCGGGTGGGGTTC. It translates to CASSQDPGQRVGF.

The chain's CDR3 is CASIRAGRTDTQYF. The CDR3 DNA reads TGTGCCAGCATAAGAGCGGGCCGCACAGATACGCAGTATTTT. The genes are TRBV6-5 and TRBJ2-3; perhaps TRBD2 as D (6 bases). This CDR3 spans 14 amino acids. The V and J ends lost 7 bases and 1 base respectively, with 12 bases between them. The germline CDR1 and CDR2 sequences are MNHEY and SVGAGI.

This clone showed up just once. This chain connects TRBV18 to TRBJ2-1; possible D gene TRBD1, 5 bases. The V gene's germline CDR1 is KGHSH and CDR2 LQKENI. Trimming took 6 bases from V and 6 from J, leaving 12 bases between them. The CDR3 runs to 13 residues. The CDR3 DNA reads as TGTGCCAGCTCGGGGCTCGCATCCAATGAGCAGTTCTTC. Protein: CASSGLASNEQFF.

The V and J genes are TRBV29-1 and TRBJ1-2, with 7 bases lining up with TRBD1. Germline assignment: CDR1 SQVTM and CDR2 ANQGSEA. This CDR3 is built from 13 residues. V shed 7 bases, J shed 8 bases, and the junction held 13 bases outside the gene matches. CDR3 region: CSGEGAPGSGYTF. The CDR3 coding sequence is TGCAGCGGTGAGGGGGCCCCTGGAAGCGGCTACACCTTC.

The chain has TRBV28 and TRBJ1-5; 8 positions match TRBD1. This CDR3 is built from 15 residues. V shed 6 bases and J 2 bases; nucleotides not matched to a gene: 6. The germline V gene has CDR1 MDHEN and CDR2 SYDVKM. This CDR3 is CASSTTGAGNQPQHF. The CDR3, as DNA: TGTGCCAGCAGCACGACAGGGGCCGGCAATCAGCCCCAGCATTTT.

The V call is TRBV29-1, the J call TRBJ1-2, with TRBD1 identical over 7 bases. Germline CDR1 SQVTM, CDR2 ANQGSEA. This CDR3 has 11 residues. V shed 7 bases and J 8 bases; nucleotides not matched to a gene: 7. CDR3 in DNA: TGCAGCGCAAACGACAGGGACGGCTACACCTTC. Translated: CSANDRDGYTF.

CDR3 protein: CASSVRGLAVQETQYF. The CDR3 DNA reads TGCGCCAGCAGTGTTAGAGGACTAGCGGTTCAAGAGACCCAGTACTTC. V gene TRBV10-2 combines with J gene TRBJ2-5; TRBD2 matches 10 bases. Trimming at V came to 4 bases and at J to 2 bases, leaving 7 bases not matched to a gene. This CDR3 has 16 amino acids. CDR1 is WSHSY, CDR2 SAAADI, per germline.

The genes are TRBV19 and TRBJ1-1, with 8 bases fitting TRBD1. The CDR3 sequence is 13 residues long. The germline CDR1 and CDR2 sequences are LNHDA and SQIVND (reference sequence). With 5 bases clipped from V and 8 bases from J, the junction kept 7 bases outside the gene matches. CDR3 amino acids: CASSPHWTGEAFF. CDR3 nucleotide sequence: TGTGCCAGTAGTCCCCATTGGACAGGGGAAGCTTTCTTT.

The genes are TRBV28 and TRBJ1-1, with D tentatively TRBD1 (6 bases). V was pared by 6 bases and J by 3 bases, with 11 bases between. CDR1 is MDHEN, CDR2 SYDVKM, per germline. CDR3 size: 13 residues. CDR3 protein: CASRSGTHTEAFF. CDR3 nucleotide sequence: TGTGCCAGCAGAAGTGGGACACACACTGAAGCTTTCTTT.

The chain recombines TRBV14 with TRBJ2-1, with TRBD1 matching 8 bases. This CDR3 comprises 19 residues. Looked up from germline, CDR1 is SGHDN and CDR2 is FVKESK. V shed 1 base and J 2 bases; nucleotides not matched to a gene: 13. The CDR3 loop is CASSQAWTGWRGPYNEQFF. For the CDR3, the DNA is TGTGCCAGCAGCCAAGCGTGGACAGGGTGGAGGGGCCCCTACAATGAGCAGTTCTTC.

This sequence joins TRBV7-8 and TRBJ1-2, with D unresolved. The CDR3 runs to 16 residues. Germline V lookup: CDR1 SGHVS, CDR2 FQNEAQ. The germline V and J ends were trimmed by 3 bases and 4 bases, with 18 bases remaining between them. The CDR3 loop is CASSLAPAAILYGYTF. CDR3 sequence (DNA): TGTGCCAGCAGCTTGGCCCCTGCAGCGATCCTCTATGGCTACACCTTC.

On this clone: A junction boundary mismatches the germline segment, possibly from a read error. This chain links TRBV7-7 with TRBJ2-5; tentative D call: TRBD1 (6 bases). Germline values: CDR1 SSHAT, CDR2 FNYEAQ (reference sequence). The CDR3 sequence is 18 residues long. The CDR3 DNA sequence: TGTGCTAGCAGCCCGGATGCGAGACAGGATAAGTACCAAGAGACCCAGTACTTC. Its translation is CASSPDARQDKYQETQYF.